This T cell receptor beta chain was identified in a study of HIV-infected patients and healthy controls. CDR1 and CDR2 from the germline V gene are SGHTA and FQGNSA. The CDR3 totals 16 residues. The V gene end was trimmed by 1 base and the J gene end by 6 bases; junction bases not matched to a gene: 5. No cell fractionation was done, so the repertoire covers all unsorted peripheral blood T cells. This clonotype came up many times. The antigen is not known. Alpha and beta constant-region primers primed reverse transcription of around 540 ng RNA. Separate chain-specific third strand synthesis with multiplexing indices produced the alpha and beta libraries. A 12-nucleotide barcode per molecule came from two concatenated random hexamers added pre-amplification. TCRdb itself ran the 5' RACE reads through MiXCR, one entry per CDR3 protein. The sample has around 26,000 distinct CDR3 sequences, about 9% seen once.

The study's findings and limits: Healthy controls carried many MAIT alpha-chain CDR3s, while HIV+ repertoires had few. Unequal distinct sequence numbers between patients and controls complicated comparisons. CDR3 sharing between individuals was lower in HIV-infected patients than in healthy controls.

Sample: blood. The clonotype comes from an adult in good health. The chain couples TRBV7-2 to TRBJ2-7, with 14 bases identical to TRBD2. DNA for the CDR3: TGTGCCAGCAGCTTAGGACTAGCGGGGGGGCTTGGCGAGCAGTACTTC. Translated: CASSLGLAGGLGEQYF.